This TCR beta chain was found in a study of blood T cells in healthy people across ages. V dropped 3 bases and J dropped 1 base, with 15 bases sitting between them. Germline assignment: CDR1 SGHTA and CDR2 FQGNSA. The CDR3 sequence is 16 residues long. Primed by a sample-barcoded 5' primer and a J-beta primer mix, a second PCR proceeded for 7 to 11 cycles. A minimum of 3 million CDR3-containing paired-end reads was obtained for each sample. TCRdb redid the calling of the 5' RACE reads with MiXCR, one entry per CDR3 protein. Among about 1.6 million distinct CDR3 sequences listed, about 35% were seen once. Peripheral blood samples of roughly 9.8 milliliters were drawn from each donor.

The chain joins TRBV7-2 to TRBJ2-5; D is possibly TRBD2 (6 bases). Input material: blood. The clonotype was recovered from a woman in her twenties or thirties in good health. CDR3 nucleotide sequence: TGTGCCAGCAGCTTCCCAGTGGGGCGGGGCCAAGAGACCCAGTACTTC. Translation: CASSFPVGRGQETQYF.